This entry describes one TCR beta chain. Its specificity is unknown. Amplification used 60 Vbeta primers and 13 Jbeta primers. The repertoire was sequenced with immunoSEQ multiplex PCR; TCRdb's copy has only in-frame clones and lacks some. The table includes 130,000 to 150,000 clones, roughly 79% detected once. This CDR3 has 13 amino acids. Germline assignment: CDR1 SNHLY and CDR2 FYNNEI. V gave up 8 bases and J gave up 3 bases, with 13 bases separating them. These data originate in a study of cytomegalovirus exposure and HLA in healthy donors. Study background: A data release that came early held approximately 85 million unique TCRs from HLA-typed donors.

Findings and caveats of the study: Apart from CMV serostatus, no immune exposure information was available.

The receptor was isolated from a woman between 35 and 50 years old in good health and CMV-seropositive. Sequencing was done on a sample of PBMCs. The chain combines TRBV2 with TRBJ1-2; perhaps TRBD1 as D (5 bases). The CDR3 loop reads CASRTLSDYGYTF. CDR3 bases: TGTGCCAGCCGGACACTCTCCGACTATGGCTACACCTTC.